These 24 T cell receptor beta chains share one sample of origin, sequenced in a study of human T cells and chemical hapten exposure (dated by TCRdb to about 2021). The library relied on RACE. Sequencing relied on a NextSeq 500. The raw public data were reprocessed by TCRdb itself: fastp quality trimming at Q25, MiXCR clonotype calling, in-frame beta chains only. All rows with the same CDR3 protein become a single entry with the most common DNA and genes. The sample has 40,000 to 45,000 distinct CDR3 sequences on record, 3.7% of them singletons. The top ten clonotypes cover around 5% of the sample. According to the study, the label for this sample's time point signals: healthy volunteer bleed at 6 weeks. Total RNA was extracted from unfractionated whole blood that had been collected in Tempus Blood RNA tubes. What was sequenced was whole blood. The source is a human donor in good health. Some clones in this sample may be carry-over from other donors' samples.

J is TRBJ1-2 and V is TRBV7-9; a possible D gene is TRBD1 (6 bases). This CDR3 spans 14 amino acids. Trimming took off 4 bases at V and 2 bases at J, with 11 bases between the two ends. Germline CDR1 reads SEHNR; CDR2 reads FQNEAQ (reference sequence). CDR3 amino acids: CASSSEDRNYGYTF. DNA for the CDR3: TGTGCCAGCAGCTCGGAGGACAGAAACTATGGCTACACCTTC. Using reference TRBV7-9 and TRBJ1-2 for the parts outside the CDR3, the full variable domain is DTGVSQNPRHKITKRGQNVTFRCDPISEHNRLYWYRQTLGQGPEFLTYFQNEAQLEKSRLLSDRFSAERPKGSFSTLEIQRTEQGDSAMYLCASSSEDRNYGYTFGSGTRLTVV.

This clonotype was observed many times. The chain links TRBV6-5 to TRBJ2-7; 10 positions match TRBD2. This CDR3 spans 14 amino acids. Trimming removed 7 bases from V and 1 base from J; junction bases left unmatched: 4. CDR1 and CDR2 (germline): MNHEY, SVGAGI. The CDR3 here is CASNELAGSYEQYF. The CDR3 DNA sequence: TGTGCCAGCAATGAACTAGCGGGATCCTACGAGCAGTACTTC.

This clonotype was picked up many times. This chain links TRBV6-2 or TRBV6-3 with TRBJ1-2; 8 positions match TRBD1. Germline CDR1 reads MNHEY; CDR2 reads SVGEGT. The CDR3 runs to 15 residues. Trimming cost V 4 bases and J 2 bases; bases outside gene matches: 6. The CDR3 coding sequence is TGTGCCAGCAGTTCCCCGGCAGGGGGCAACTATGGCTACACCTTC. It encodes CASSSPAGGNYGYTF.

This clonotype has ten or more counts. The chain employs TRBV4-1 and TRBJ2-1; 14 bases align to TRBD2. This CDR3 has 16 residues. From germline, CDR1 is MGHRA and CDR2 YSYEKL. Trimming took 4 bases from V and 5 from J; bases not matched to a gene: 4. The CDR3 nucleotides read TGCGCCAGCAGCCGAAGGGGACTAGCGGGAGACAATGAGCAGTTCTTC. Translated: CASSRRGLAGDNEQFF.

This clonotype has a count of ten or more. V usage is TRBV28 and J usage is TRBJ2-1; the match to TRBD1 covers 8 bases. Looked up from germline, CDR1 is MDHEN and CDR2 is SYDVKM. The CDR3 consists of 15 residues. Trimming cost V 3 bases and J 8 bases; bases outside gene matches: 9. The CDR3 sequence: CASSFRQGIKDEQFF. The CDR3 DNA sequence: TGTGCCAGCAGTTTCCGACAGGGGATAAAGGATGAGCAGTTCTTC.

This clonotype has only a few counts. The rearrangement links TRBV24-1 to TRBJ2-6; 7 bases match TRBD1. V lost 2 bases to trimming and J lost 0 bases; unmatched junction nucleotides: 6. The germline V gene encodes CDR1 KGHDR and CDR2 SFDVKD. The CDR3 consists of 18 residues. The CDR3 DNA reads TGTGCCACCAGTGATTACAGACAGGGCCTCTCTGGGGCCAACGTCCTGACTTTC. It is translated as CATSDYRQGLSGANVLTF.

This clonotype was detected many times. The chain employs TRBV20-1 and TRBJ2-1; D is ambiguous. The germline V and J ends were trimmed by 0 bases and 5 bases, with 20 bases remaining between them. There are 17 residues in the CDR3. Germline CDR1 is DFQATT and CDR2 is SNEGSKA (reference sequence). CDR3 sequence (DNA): TGCAGTGCTAGAGATCAAAGAATAGCCATCCCTAACAATGAGCAGTTCTTC. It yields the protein CSARDQRIAIPNNEQFF.

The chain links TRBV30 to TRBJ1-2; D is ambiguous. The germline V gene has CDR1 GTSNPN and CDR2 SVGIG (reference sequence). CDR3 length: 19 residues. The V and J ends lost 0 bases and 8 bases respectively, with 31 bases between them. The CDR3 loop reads CAWSVPRLEHPLSRPGYTF. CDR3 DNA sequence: TGTGCCTGGAGTGTACCGCGGCTTGAACACCCATTATCTCGCCCCGGCTACACCTTC. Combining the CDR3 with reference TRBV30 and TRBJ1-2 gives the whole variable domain SQTIHQWPATLVQPVGSPLSLECTVEGTSNPNLYWYRQAAGRGLQLLFYSVGIGQISSEVPQNLSASRPQDRQFILSSKKLLLSDSGFYLCAWSVPRLEHPLSRPGYTFGSGTRLTVV.

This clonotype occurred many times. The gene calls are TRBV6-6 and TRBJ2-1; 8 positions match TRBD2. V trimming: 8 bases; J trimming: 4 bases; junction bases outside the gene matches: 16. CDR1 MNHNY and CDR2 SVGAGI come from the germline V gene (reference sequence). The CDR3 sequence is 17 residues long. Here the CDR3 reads CASSERGSGSGYNEQFF. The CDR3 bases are TGTGCCAGCTCAGAGAGGGGAAGCGGGAGTGGATACAATGAGCAGTTCTTC.

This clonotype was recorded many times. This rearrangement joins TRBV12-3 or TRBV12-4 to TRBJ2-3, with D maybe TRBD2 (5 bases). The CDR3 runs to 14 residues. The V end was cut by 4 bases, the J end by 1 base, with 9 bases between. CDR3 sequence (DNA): TGTGCCAGCAGTTCCGATAGCGGCACAGATACGCAGTATTTT. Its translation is CASSSDSGTDTQYF.

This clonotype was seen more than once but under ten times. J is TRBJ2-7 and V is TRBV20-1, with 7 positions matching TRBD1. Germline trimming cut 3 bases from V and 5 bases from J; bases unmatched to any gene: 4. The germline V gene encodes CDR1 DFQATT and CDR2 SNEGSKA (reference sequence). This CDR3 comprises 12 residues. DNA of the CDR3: TGCAGTGCTAGTAAGGGGGCCGACGAGCAGTACTTC. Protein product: CSASKGADEQYF.

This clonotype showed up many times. CDR3 region: CASSPSAGEQFF. In DNA, the CDR3 is TGTGCCAGCAGCCCCTCAGCGGGTGAGCAGTTCTTC. The rearrangement uses TRBV9 and TRBJ2-1, with a possible D match to TRBD2 (6 bases). The V end lost 4 bases, the J end lost 9 bases, and 11 bases lay between the germline ends. This CDR3 region has 12 residues. The germline gives CDR1 SGDLS, CDR2 YYNGEE.

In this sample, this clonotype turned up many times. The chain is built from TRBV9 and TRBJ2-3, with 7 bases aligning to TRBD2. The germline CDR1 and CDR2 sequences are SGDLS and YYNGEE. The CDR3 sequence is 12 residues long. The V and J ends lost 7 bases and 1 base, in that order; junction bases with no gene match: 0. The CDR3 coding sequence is TGTGCCAGCGGGGGGGGCACAGATACGCAGTATTTT. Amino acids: CASGGGTDTQYF.

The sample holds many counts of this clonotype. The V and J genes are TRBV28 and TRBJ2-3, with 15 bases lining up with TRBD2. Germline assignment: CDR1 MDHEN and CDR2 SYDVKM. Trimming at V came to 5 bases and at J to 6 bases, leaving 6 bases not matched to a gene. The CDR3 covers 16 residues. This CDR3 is CASSPKGTSGRDTQYF. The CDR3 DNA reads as TGTGCCAGCAGTCCCAAGGGGACTAGCGGGAGGGATACGCAGTATTTT.

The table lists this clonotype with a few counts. This CDR3 reads CATSESGSTDTQYF. As DNA, the CDR3 is TGTGCCACCTCTGAGAGCGGGAGTACAGATACGCAGTATTTT. This chain uses TRBV28 with TRBJ2-3; 8 bases agree with TRBD2. Germline CDR1 reads MDHEN; CDR2 reads SYDVKM. CDR3 size: 14 residues. The J segment lost 3 bases and the V segment lost 10 bases, leaving 9 bases of the junction unmatched.

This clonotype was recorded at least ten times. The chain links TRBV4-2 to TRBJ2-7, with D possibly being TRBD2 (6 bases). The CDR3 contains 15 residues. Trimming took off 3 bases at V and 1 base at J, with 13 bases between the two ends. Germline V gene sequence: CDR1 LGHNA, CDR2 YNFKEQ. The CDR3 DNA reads TGTGCCAGCAGCCAGATGGGGGAGGTTTCCTACGAGCAGTACTTC. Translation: CASSQMGEVSYEQYF.

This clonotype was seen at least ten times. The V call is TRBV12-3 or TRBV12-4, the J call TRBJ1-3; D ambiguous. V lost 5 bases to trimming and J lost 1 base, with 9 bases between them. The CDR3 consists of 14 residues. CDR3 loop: CASSPRSSGNTIYF. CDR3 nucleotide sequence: TGTGCCAGCAGTCCCCGTTCGTCTGGAAACACCATATATTTT.

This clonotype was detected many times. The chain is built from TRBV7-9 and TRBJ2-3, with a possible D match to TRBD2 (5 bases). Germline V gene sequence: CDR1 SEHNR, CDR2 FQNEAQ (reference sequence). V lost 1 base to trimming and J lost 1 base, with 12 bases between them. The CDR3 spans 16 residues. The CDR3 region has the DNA TGTGCCAGCAGCTTAGGGCTGGGAGTTGGCACAGATACGCAGTATTTT. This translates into CASSLGLGVGTDTQYF.

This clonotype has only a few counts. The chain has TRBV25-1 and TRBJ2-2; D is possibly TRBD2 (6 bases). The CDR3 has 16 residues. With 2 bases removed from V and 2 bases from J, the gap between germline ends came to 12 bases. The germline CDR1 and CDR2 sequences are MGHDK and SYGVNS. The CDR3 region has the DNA TGTGCCAGCAGTGAACGGCCGGGGGTTAACACCGGGGAGCTGTTTTTT. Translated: CASSERPGVNTGELFF.

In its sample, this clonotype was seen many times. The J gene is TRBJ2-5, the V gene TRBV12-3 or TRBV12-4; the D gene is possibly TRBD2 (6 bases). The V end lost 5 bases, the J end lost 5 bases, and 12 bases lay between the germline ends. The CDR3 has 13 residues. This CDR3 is CASSATRWETQYF. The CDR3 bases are TGTGCCAGCAGTGCGACTAGATGGGAGACCCAGTACTTC.

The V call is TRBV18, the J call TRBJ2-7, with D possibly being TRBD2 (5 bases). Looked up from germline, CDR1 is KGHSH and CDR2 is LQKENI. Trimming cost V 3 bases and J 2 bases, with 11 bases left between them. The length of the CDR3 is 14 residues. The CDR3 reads CASSPRTGTYEQYF. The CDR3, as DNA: TGTGCCAGCTCACCTCGGACTGGAACCTACGAGCAGTACTTC.

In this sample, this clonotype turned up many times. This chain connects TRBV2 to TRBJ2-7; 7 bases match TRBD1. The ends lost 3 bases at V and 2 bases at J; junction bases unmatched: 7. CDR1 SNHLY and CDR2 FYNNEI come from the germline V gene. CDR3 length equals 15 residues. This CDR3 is CASSEEPGGPYEQYF. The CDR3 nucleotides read TGTGCCAGCAGTGAGGAGCCAGGGGGACCCTACGAGCAGTACTTC. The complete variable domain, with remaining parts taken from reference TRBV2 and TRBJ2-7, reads EPEVTQTPSHQVTQMGQEVILRCVPISNHLYFYWYRQILGQKVEFLVSFYNNEISEKSEIFDDQFSVERPDGSNFTLKIRSTKLEDSAMYFCASSEEPGGPYEQYFGPGTRLTVT.

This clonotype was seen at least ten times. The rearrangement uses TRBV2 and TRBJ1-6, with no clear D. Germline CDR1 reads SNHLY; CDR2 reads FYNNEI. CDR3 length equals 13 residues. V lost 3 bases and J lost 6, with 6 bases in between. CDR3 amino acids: CASSEARNSPLHF. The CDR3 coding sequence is TGTGCCAGCAGTGAGGCCCGTAATTCACCCCTCCACTTT.

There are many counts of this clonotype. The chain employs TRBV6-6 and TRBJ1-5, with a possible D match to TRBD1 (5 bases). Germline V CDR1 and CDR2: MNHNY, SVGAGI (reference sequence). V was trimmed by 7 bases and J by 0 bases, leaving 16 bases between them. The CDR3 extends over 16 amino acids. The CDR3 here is CASTPRGPYSNQPQHF. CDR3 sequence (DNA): TGTGCCAGCACTCCCCGGGGCCCTTATAGCAATCAGCCCCAGCATTTT.